What follows are 21 T cell receptor beta chains derived from one specimen sequenced in a study of cytomegalovirus exposure and HLA in healthy donors (TCRdb year 2017). Libraries were built with the immunoSEQ multiplex PCR assay. A mixture of 60 forward primers for TCR Vbeta segments and 13 reverse primers for TCR Jbeta segments was used in the multiplex PCR. TCRdb stores this immuneACCESS table with in-frame sequences only. Part of the clones is absent; in the studies checked, under half of the shortfall reflects unresolved V genes, and no reason is known for the rest. Within this sample are over 95,000 clones, with 60% to 85% of them counted one time only. Clones ranked in the top ten supply 2% to 3% of the sample. What was sequenced was PBMCs. These receptors came from a female donor in good health and CMV-seronegative.

CDR3 in amino acids: CASSLGGGDNEQFF. DNA for the CDR3: TGCGCCAGCAGCTTGGGGGGGGGCGACAATGAGCAGTTCTTC. V and J are TRBV5-1 and TRBJ2-1, with a possible D match to TRBD2 (7 bases). Per germline, CDR1 SGHRS and CDR2 YFSETQ. The CDR3 has 14 residues. V was pared by 0 bases and J by 5 bases, with 9 bases between.

This clone has a handful of counts. This sequence joins TRBV10-1 and TRBJ1-1, with unresolved D. Per the germline V gene, CDR1 is WNHNN and CDR2 is SYGVQD (reference sequence). CDR3 size: 13 residues. Trimming took 2 bases from V and 0 from J, leaving 4 bases between them. CDR3 loop: CASSEDLNTEAFF. CDR3 coding DNA: TGCGCCAGCAGTGAGGACTTGAACACTGAAGCTTTCTTT.

The rearrangement joins TRBV5-6 to TRBJ1-2; D gene unclear. Germline CDR1 SGHDT, CDR2 YYEEEE. The CDR3 covers 13 residues. V was trimmed by 1 base and J by 5 bases, leaving 9 bases between them. CDR3 in amino acids: CASSLISGYGYTF. CDR3 DNA sequence: TGTGCCAGCAGCTTGATTTCAGGATATGGCTACACCTTC.

The J gene is TRBJ1-1, the V gene TRBV7-8, with 7 bases fitting TRBD1. Trimming took 5 bases from V and 0 from J; bases not matched to a gene: 9. CDR1 is SGHVS, CDR2 FQNEAQ, per germline. This CDR3 has 16 amino acids. CDR3 sequence: CASSPLGTAMNTEAFF. The CDR3 bases are TGTGCCAGCAGCCCCCTGGGGACAGCCATGAACACTGAAGCTTTCTTT.

Comment on this clone: Its ends do not fully match the called genes, so a read error is possible. The chain carries TRBV7-2 and TRBJ2-7, with D unresolved. The CDR3 sequence is 13 residues long. Germline CDR1 and CDR2: SGHTA and FQGNSA. CDR3 region: CASSLETAYGQYF. CDR3 sequence (DNA): TGTGCCAGCAGCTTGGAAACAGCCTACGGGCAGTACTTC.

The chain employs TRBV7-9 and TRBJ2-2, with 9 positions matching TRBD2. Looked up from germline, CDR1 is SEHNR and CDR2 is FQNEAQ (reference sequence). The trim removed 6 bases at V and 3 bases at J, leaving 14 bases unmatched. The CDR3 has 18 amino acids. The CDR3, as DNA: TGTGCCAGCAGGAAGATAGCGGGGGACCTCCCACACACCGGGGAGCTGTTTTTT. This sequence encodes CASRKIAGDLPHTGELFF.

The genes are TRBV19 and TRBJ1-5, with TRBD1 matching 10 bases. The CDR3 is made up of 14 amino acids. V dropped 5 bases and J dropped 6; count of bases not matched to a gene: 4. Per the germline V gene, CDR1 is LNHDA and CDR2 is SQIVND (reference sequence). The CDR3 protein is CASSAGDRGQPQHF. CDR3 DNA: TGTGCCAGTAGTGCCGGGGACAGGGGTCAGCCCCAGCATTTT.

This chain connects TRBV7-9 to TRBJ2-5; D gene ambiguous. V lost 3 bases and J 5 bases, leaving 13 bases between the germline ends. The germline CDR1 and CDR2 sequences are SEHNR and FQNEAQ (reference sequence). This CDR3 has 14 amino acids. CDR3 in amino acids: CASSLQTGRETQYF. The CDR3 coding sequence is TGTGCCAGCAGCTTGCAGACTGGTAGGGAGACCCAGTACTTC.

The chain recombines TRBV2 with TRBJ2-5; 9 bases map to TRBD2. The CDR3 contains 20 residues. Germline V lookup: CDR1 SNHLY, CDR2 FYNNEI. The trim removed 4 bases at V and 0 bases at J, leaving 18 bases unmatched. This CDR3 reads CASSVLAGVGGEAYQETQYF. DNA for the CDR3: TGTGCCAGCAGTGTATTAGCGGGGGTGGGGGGGGAAGCGTACCAAGAGACCCAGTACTTC.

The chain employs TRBV15 and TRBJ1-1; D is ambiguous. The CDR3 extends over 13 amino acids. V dropped 0 bases and J dropped 8 bases, with 10 bases sitting between them. Germline V gene data show CDR1 as LNHNV and CDR2 as YYDKDF (reference sequence). The CDR3 nucleotides read TGTGCCACCAGCAGAGACCGTCGGGAAGAAGCTTTCTTT. Protein: CATSRDRREEAFF.

The chain combines TRBV2 with TRBJ2-3; 9 bases line up with TRBD2. Germline V gives CDR1 SNHLY, CDR2 FYNNEI. V dropped 4 bases and J dropped 4; count of bases not matched to a gene: 6. The CDR3 is 15 residues long. CDR3 in amino acids: CASSAFSGGADTQYF. In nucleotides, the CDR3 is TGTGCCAGCAGTGCATTTAGCGGGGGAGCAGATACGCAGTATTTT.

A single count supports this clone. The rearrangement uses TRBV6-6 and TRBJ1-2, with 8 bases that match TRBD1. Germline V gene lookup returns CDR1 MNHNY and CDR2 SVGAGI (reference sequence). Germline trimming cut 5 bases from V and 8 bases from J; bases unmatched to any gene: 13. This CDR3 is 15 amino acids long. For the CDR3, the DNA is TGTGCCAGCAGTGGTTACAGGGGGGAAGGCGGCGGCTACACCTTC. Translated: CASSGYRGEGGGYTF.

The V and J genes are TRBV13 and TRBJ2-1; D ambiguous. CDR1 and CDR2 from the germline V gene are PRHDT and FYEKMQ (reference sequence). Trimming pared 4 bases from V and 0 bases from J, leaving 10 bases between. The CDR3 contains 15 residues. The CDR3 region is CASSSYLSSYNEQFF. The CDR3 DNA is TGTGCCAGCAGCTCTTACCTGAGCTCCTACAATGAGCAGTTCTTC. The full variable domain, with the rest looked up from reference TRBV13 and TRBJ2-1, is AAGVIQSPRHLIKEKRETATLKCYPIPRHDTVYWYQQGPGQDPQFLISFYEKMQSDKGSIPDRFSAQQFSDYHSELNMSSLELGDSALYFCASSSYLSSYNEQFFGPGTRLTVL.

This clone has just one count. This chain uses TRBV29-1 with TRBJ2-5, with TRBD1 matching over 10 bases. In germline, CDR1 is SQVTM, CDR2 ANQGSEA. CDR3 length: 12 amino acids. V shed 5 bases and J 4 bases; nucleotides not matched to a gene: 1. CDR3 nucleotides: TGCAGCGTTCGGACAGGGGGAGAGACCCAGTACTTC. Translated, it gives CSVRTGGETQYF.

The chain combines TRBV7-2 with TRBJ1-1, with unresolved D. CDR1 is SGHTA and CDR2 is FQGNSA in the germline V gene. The V end was cut by 1 base, the J end by 10 bases, with 16 bases between. The CDR3 spans 14 residues. CDR3: CASSLVEGNVGAFF. The DNA for the CDR3 is TGTGCCAGCAGCTTAGTTGAGGGAAATGTGGGAGCTTTCTTT.

The CDR3 DNA follows: TGTGCCAGCAGCTTAGGGGCAGGGTGGGAGCAGTACTTC. It is translated as CASSLGAGWEQYF. The chain carries TRBV7-6 and TRBJ2-7; D might be TRBD1 (5 bases). This CDR3 is built from 13 residues. The V end lost 1 base, the J end lost 7 bases, and 11 bases lay between the germline ends. CDR1 and CDR2 (germline): SGHVS, FNYEAQ.

The chain recombines TRBV30 with TRBJ1-2, with D possibly TRBD1 on 5 matching bases. Germline-derived CDR1 and CDR2 are GTSNPN and SVGIG (reference sequence). V dropped 2 bases and J dropped 3 bases, with 16 bases sitting between them. This CDR3 has 15 residues. The DNA of the CDR3 is TGTGCCTGGAGTACGGGGGACCCGCCCGACTATGGCTACACCTTC. Its protein product is CAWSTGDPPDYGYTF.

V gene TRBV27 combines with J gene TRBJ1-1; D may be TRBD1 (5 bases). CDR3 length: 14 residues. V lost 8 bases and J 2 bases, leaving 15 bases between the germline ends. Per germline, CDR1 MNHEY and CDR2 SMNVEV (reference sequence). CDR3 amino acids: CASLSWGTNTEAFF. For the CDR3, the DNA is TGTGCCAGCCTTTCCTGGGGGACTAACACTGAAGCTTTCTTT.

The chain couples TRBV10-3 to TRBJ2-2; D is perhaps TRBD2 (6 bases). This CDR3 region has 14 residues. Germline CDR1 and CDR2: ENHRY and SYGVKD. V was clipped by 8 bases and J by 1 base, with 11 bases between them. Written as DNA, the CDR3 is TGTGCCATCCCGGGGCGGGGGAACACCGGGGAGCTGTTTTTT. Translation gives CAIPGRGNTGELFF.

A few counts support this clone. The genes are TRBV7-8 and TRBJ1-1; D unresolved. This CDR3 contains 14 residues. Trimming pared 0 bases from V and 6 bases from J, leaving 11 bases between. The germline gives CDR1 SGHVS, CDR2 FQNEAQ. The CDR3 is CASSLATGSAEAFF. The CDR3, as DNA: TGTGCCAGCAGCTTAGCTACGGGGTCCGCTGAAGCTTTCTTT.

The table lists this clone with many counts. This chain uses TRBV7-3 with TRBJ2-3; 8 bases line up with TRBD2. Losses at the gene ends were 6 bases for V and 0 bases for J; bases not matched to a gene: 2. CDR3 length: 14 amino acids. CDR1 and CDR2 from the germline V gene are SGHTA and FQGTGA. CDR3 nucleotide sequence: TGTGCCAGCAGGGCTAGCGGGAGCACAGATACGCAGTATTTT. Protein: CASRASGSTDTQYF.